One and the same sample provided the 27 T cell receptor beta chains below, sequenced in a study of blood T cell repertoires in COVID-19. Assay used: immunoSEQ multiplex PCR; TCRdb lists only in-frame clones, some missing. The sample lists 100,000 or so clones, roughly 79% occurring once. Material for sequencing was peripheral blood. These receptors all come from a human donor in a cohort sampled during active COVID-19.

The chain is built from TRBV7-2 and TRBJ2-6; possibly TRBD1 for D (5 bases). The germline V gene has CDR1 SGHTA and CDR2 FQGNSA. This CDR3 is built from 15 residues. V was clipped by 5 bases and J by 4 bases, with 12 bases between them. CDR3 in amino acids: CASSKNPGGANVLTF. In DNA, the CDR3 is TGTGCCAGCAGCAAGAACCCAGGGGGGGCCAACGTCCTGACTTTC.

The CDR3 DNA sequence: TGCAGCGTTGGGACGGGGAACTCCTACGAGCAGTACTTC. Translation gives CSVGTGNSYEQYF. The chain combines TRBV29-1 with TRBJ2-7; D might be TRBD2 (5 bases). Trimming removed 4 bases at V and 0 bases at J, with 10 bases between. The germline CDR1 and CDR2 sequences are SQVTM and ANQGSEA. The CDR3 extends over 13 amino acids.

This clone was counted a single time. The chain recombines TRBV3-1 (or the pseudogene TRBV3-2) with TRBJ2-1, with 10 bases aligning to TRBD1. The CDR3 loop spans 15 amino acids. Germline trimming cut 6 bases from V and 5 bases from J; bases unmatched to any gene: 7. Germline V CDR1 and CDR2: LGHDT, YNNKEL (reference sequence). For the CDR3, the DNA is TGTGCCAGCAGTGTTGGGACAGGGGCCAACAATGAGCAGTTCTTC. It yields the protein CASSVGTGANNEQFF.

The chain joins TRBV28 to TRBJ2-3; 8 nucleotides match TRBD2. CDR3 length: 14 amino acids. The germline CDR1 and CDR2 sequences are MDHEN and SYDVKM. Trimming took 2 bases from V and 6 from J; bases not matched to a gene: 4. The CDR3 spells CASSLGLATDTQYF. The CDR3 DNA reads TGTGCCAGCAGTTTAGGACTAGCAACGGATACGCAGTATTTT.

This chain connects TRBV14 to TRBJ1-2; maybe TRBD1 (6 bases). This CDR3 spans 15 amino acids. Germline V lookup: CDR1 SGHDN, CDR2 FVKESK. V was clipped by 0 bases and J by 1 base, with 9 bases between them. The CDR3 sequence is CASSQETGRNYGYTF. The CDR3, as DNA: TGTGCCAGCAGCCAAGAAACAGGGCGTAACTATGGCTACACCTTC.

This clone has only one observation. The chain joins TRBV5-3 to TRBJ2-2, with 7 bases fitting TRBD1. TRBV5-3 qualifies as an ORF whose function is uncertain. The V segment lost 4 bases and the J segment 5 bases; nucleotides outside the gene matches: 5. CDR3 length: 14 residues. CDR3 loop: CARSPDRETGELFF. CDR3 sequence (DNA): TGTGCCAGAAGCCCCGACAGGGAGACCGGGGAGCTGTTTTTT.

This clone was recorded once. This chain connects TRBV5-1 to TRBJ1-4; D gene ambiguous. The germline V gene encodes CDR1 SGHRS and CDR2 YFSETQ. This CDR3 has 13 amino acids. The V gene lost 1 base and the J gene lost 2 bases, with 3 bases spanning the gap. This CDR3 reads CASSLPTNEKLFF. CDR3 DNA sequence: TGCGCCAGCAGCTTGCCTACTAATGAAAAACTGTTTTTT.

This rearrangement joins TRBV4-3 to TRBJ1-4; 7 nucleotides align to TRBD1. The V gene end was trimmed by 4 bases and the J gene end by 4 bases; junction bases not matched to a gene: 6. The CDR3 extends over 15 amino acids. CDR1 is LGHNA and CDR2 is YSLEER in the germline V gene. The chain's CDR3 is CASSRYRGLNEKLFF. For the CDR3, the DNA is TGCGCCAGCAGCCGGTACAGGGGTCTTAATGAAAAACTGTTTTTT.

This rearrangement joins TRBV5-1 to TRBJ2-7; D might be TRBD2 (6 bases). The CDR3 runs 16 residues. V lost 0 bases, J lost 2 bases, and 15 bases lay in between. From germline, CDR1 is SGHRS and CDR2 YFSETQ. This CDR3 reads CASSLGGGIRTYEQYF. CDR3 nucleotide sequence: TGCGCCAGCAGCTTGGGCGGCGGGATACGAACCTACGAGCAGTACTTC.

The chain joins TRBV11-2 to TRBJ1-1; 8 bases are a match to TRBD1. Germline V gives CDR1 SGHAT, CDR2 FQNNGV. The CDR3 is made up of 15 amino acids. Germline trimming cut 0 bases from V and 7 bases from J; bases unmatched to any gene: 7. The DNA for the CDR3 is TGTGCCAGCAGCTTAGAGTCAGGGGGCTTCAGTGAAGCTTTCTTT. It encodes CASSLESGGFSEAFF.

The chain carries TRBV5-4 and TRBJ1-2; 7 nucleotides line up with TRBD1. Per the germline V gene, CDR1 is SGHNT and CDR2 is YYREEE (reference sequence). This CDR3 contains 15 residues. The V gene end was trimmed by 2 bases and the J gene end by 2 bases; junction bases not matched to a gene: 6. The CDR3 reads CASSFAGGPNYGYTF. In DNA, the CDR3 is TGTGCCAGCAGCTTCGCAGGGGGACCGAACTATGGCTACACCTTC. Full variable domain (remainder filled in from reference TRBV5-4 and TRBJ1-2): ETGVTQSPTHLIKTRGQQVTLRCSSQSGHNTVSWYQQALGQGPQFIFQYYREEENGRGNFPPRFSGLQFPNYSSELNVNALELDDSALYLCASSFAGGPNYGYTFGSGTRLTVV.

This clone came up once. The chain uses TRBV13 and TRBJ2-3; 9 bases fit TRBD2. From germline, CDR1 is PRHDT and CDR2 FYEKMQ (reference sequence). The CDR3 is 18 amino acids. After removal of 5 bases from V and 0 bases from J, the junction contained 12 bases not matched to a gene. Written as DNA, the CDR3 is TGTGCCAGCAGCGGACGACTAGCGGCCCACACTAGCACAGATACGCAGTATTTT. It yields the protein CASSGRLAAHTSTDTQYF.

A single count supports this clone. The chain uses TRBV27 and TRBJ2-7; TRBD1 is a possible D gene (6 bases). The CDR3 has 16 amino acids. The V and J ends lost 4 bases and 0 bases respectively, with 16 bases between them. Germline assignment: CDR1 MNHEY and CDR2 SMNVEV (reference sequence). In nucleotides, the CDR3 is TGTGCCAGCAGTTCCGTTGACAGGAGCCTCTCCTACGAGCAGTACTTC. It yields the protein CASSSVDRSLSYEQYF.

This clone is a singleton in its sample. This chain joins TRBV28 and TRBJ1-1; D uncertain. The germline V gene encodes CDR1 MDHEN and CDR2 SYDVKM. This CDR3 region has 12 residues. V lost 8 bases and J lost 5, with 12 bases in between. Written as DNA, the CDR3 is TGTGCCAGCGGGCCCCTGTCGACTGAAGCTTTCTTT. Its translation: CASGPLSTEAFF.

V gene TRBV19 combines with J gene TRBJ2-1; TRBD2 aligns across 7 bases. CDR3 length: 15 residues. CDR1 is LNHDA and CDR2 is SQIVND in the germline V gene (reference sequence). The trim removed 5 bases at V and 5 bases at J, leaving 9 bases unmatched. CDR3 sequence: CASSRGAGAHNEQFF. The CDR3 DNA reads TGTGCCAGTAGTCGAGGGGCGGGAGCCCACAATGAGCAGTTCTTC.

In nucleotides, the CDR3 is TGTGCCATAGGGGACCGGGACAGTGAAGCTTTCTTT. This encodes CAIGDRDSEAFF. The chain has TRBV10-3 and TRBJ1-1, with 7 bases aligning to TRBD1. Losses at the gene ends were 9 bases for V and 7 bases for J; bases not matched to a gene: 8. The length of the CDR3 is 12 residues. From germline, CDR1 is ENHRY and CDR2 SYGVKD.

The V call is TRBV18, the J call TRBJ2-2; D is unclear. This CDR3 has 15 residues. Trimming removed 3 bases from V and 0 bases from J, with 8 bases in between. Germline V CDR1 and CDR2: KGHSH, LQKENI. Here the CDR3 reads CASSPLSANTGELFF. The CDR3 DNA follows: TGTGCCAGCTCACCGCTCAGCGCGAACACCGGGGAGCTGTTTTTT.

The chain combines TRBV21-1 with TRBJ1-1. TRBV21-1 constitutes a pseudogene. CDR3 length: 14 residues. The CDR3 is CASSSPGRYTEAFF. CDR3 DNA: TGTGCCAGCAGCTCCCCCGGGAGATACACTGAAGCTTTCTTT.

The chain couples TRBV5-1 to TRBJ2-1, with D perhaps TRBD1 (7 bases). The ends were cut back, 1 base at V and 4 bases at J, with 12 bases in the middle. The germline V gene encodes CDR1 SGHRS and CDR2 YFSETQ. There are 15 residues in the CDR3. CDR3 residues: CASSLLEGAYNEQFF. DNA of the CDR3: TGCGCCAGCAGCTTGTTGGAGGGGGCATACAATGAGCAGTTCTTC.

This clone has a handful of counts. This chain links TRBV5-4 with TRBJ1-2; TRBD1 might be the D (5 bases). This CDR3 contains 15 residues. The ends were cut back, 0 bases at V and 2 bases at J, with 11 bases in the middle. From germline, CDR1 is SGHNT and CDR2 YYREEE (reference sequence). The DNA for the CDR3 is TGTGCCAGCAGCTTGGACCAGGGTTTAAACTATGGCTACACCTTC. It yields the protein CASSLDQGLNYGYTF.

The chain is built from TRBV11-3 and TRBJ1-1, with D tentatively TRBD1 (5 bases). The V and J ends lost 8 bases and 4 bases respectively, with 17 bases between them. Germline values: CDR1 SGHNT, CDR2 YENEEA. CDR3 length: 14 residues. CDR3 in DNA: TGTGCCAGCGCATTCCGTCGGGGGGGCACTGAAGCTTTCTTT. Translating gives CASAFRRGGTEAFF.

This chain connects TRBV28 to TRBJ1-4, with 11 bases matching TRBD1. The CDR3 extends over 15 amino acids. Germline CDR1 and CDR2: MDHEN and SYDVKM. V was clipped by 4 bases and J by 10 bases; unmatched bases: 8. CDR3 coding DNA: TGTGCCAGCAGTTCACCGGGACAGGGGGGTGGAAAACTGTTTTTT. It translates to CASSSPGQGGGKLFF.

The J gene is TRBJ2-7, the V gene TRBV3-1 (or the pseudogene TRBV3-2), with no clear D. The CDR3 sequence is 14 residues long. From germline, CDR1 is LGHDT and CDR2 YNNKEL (reference sequence). Trimming shortened V by 4 bases and J by 2 bases, and 12 bases separated the two germline ends. This chain's CDR3 is CASSLGLRAYEQYF. CDR3 nucleotides: TGTGCCAGCAGCCTGGGTTTACGGGCCTACGAGCAGTACTTC.

This clone was picked up a small number of times. The rearrangement links TRBV24-1 to TRBJ1-1; tentatively, D is TRBD1 (5 bases). The length of the CDR3 is 14 residues. The V end lost 10 bases, the J end lost 3 bases, and 17 bases lay between the germline ends. CDR1 KGHDR and CDR2 SFDVKD come from the germline V gene. The CDR3 DNA sequence: TGTGCCACAGACGAGAGGTGGGGGGACACTGAAGCTTTCTTT. It is translated as CATDERWGDTEAFF.

This clone was seen a few times. At the DNA level, this CDR3 is encoded by other sequences in the same sample as well. J is TRBJ1-2 and V is TRBV9; 7 bases line up with TRBD1. The junction had 4 bases not matched to a gene; V was cut back by 0 bases and J by 5 bases. The CDR3 runs 14 residues. Per the germline V gene, CDR1 is SGDLS and CDR2 is YYNGEE. The CDR3 DNA reads TGTGCCAGCAGCGTAGGGACAGGCCTATATGGCTACACCTTC. Translated: CASSVGTGLYGYTF.

This chain links TRBV6-6 with TRBJ1-2; 8 bases agree with TRBD1. This CDR3 has 13 residues. V dropped 5 bases and J dropped 9; count of bases not matched to a gene: 8. The germline V gene has CDR1 MNHNY and CDR2 SVGAGI (reference sequence). Here the CDR3 reads CASSRGQGTSYTF. The CDR3 DNA reads TGTGCCAGCAGTCGAGGACAGGGTACTAGCTACACCTTC.

The chain employs TRBV19 and TRBJ2-1, with TRBD1 identical over 9 bases. Germline CDR1 and CDR2: LNHDA and SQIVND (reference sequence). The CDR3 runs 14 residues. J lost 2 bases, V lost 7 bases, and 3 bases had no gene match. Here the CDR3 reads CASTRDRAYNEQFF. The CDR3 coding sequence is TGTGCCAGTACCCGGGACAGGGCCTACAATGAGCAGTTCTTC.